The 17 T cell receptor beta chains given below trace back to one sample, sequenced in a study of T-cell memory formation after mild COVID-19. MiXCR was run by TCRdb on the 5' RACE reads, yielding one entry per CDR3 protein. The sample gives around 200,000 distinct CDR3 sequences, around 15% of which show up once; roughly 1.9% is in the top ten. The sample consisted of PBMCs or a T cell subset sorted from them (not recorded which). Source of these receptors: an adult woman who had mild COVID-19 (a few samples of this study predate the infection). Cell type and time point are not known.

This chain joins TRBV24-1 and TRBJ2-5; 7 positions match TRBD1. Trimming took 2 bases from V and 4 from J; bases not matched to a gene: 9. This CDR3 is 16 amino acids long. Germline V CDR1 and CDR2: KGHDR, SFDVKD. As DNA, the CDR3 is TGTGCCACCAGTGATTCCAACAGGGGCGGCCGAGAGACCCAGTACTTC. Translated: CATSDSNRGGRETQYF.

The J gene is TRBJ2-7, the V gene TRBV18; perhaps TRBD1 as D (6 bases). The CDR3 is 13 residues long. CDR1 is KGHSH and CDR2 is LQKENI in the germline V gene. V lost 6 bases, J lost 1 base, and 10 bases lay in between. For the CDR3, the DNA is TGTGCCAGCTCTTCGGACAGATCCTACGAGCAGTACTTC. Its translation is CASSSDRSYEQYF. Combining the CDR3 with reference TRBV18 and TRBJ2-7 gives the whole variable domain NAGVMQNPRHLVRRRGQEARLRCSPMKGHSHVYWYRQLPEEGLKFMVYLQKENIIDESGMPKERFSAEFPKEGPSILRIQQVVRGDSAAYFCASSSDRSYEQYFGPGTRLTVT.

This clonotype came up a few times. The CDR3 region is CASSPNWEGEQYF. CDR3 in DNA: TGCGCCAGCAGCCCAAACTGGGAAGGCGAGCAGTACTTC. This sequence joins TRBV5-1 and TRBJ2-7; no firm D call. CDR1 and CDR2 from the germline V gene are SGHRS and YFSETQ. Trimming removed 4 bases at V and 6 bases at J, with 14 bases between. The length of the CDR3 is 13 residues.

This clonotype has just a few counts. The genes are TRBV3-1 and TRBJ1-6, with 10 bases lining up with TRBD1. V lost 1 base, J lost 9 bases, and 0 bases stayed unmatched. The CDR3 consists of 14 residues. The germline gives CDR1 LGHDT, CDR2 YNNKEL (reference sequence). The DNA for the CDR3 is TGTGCCAGCAGCCAAGGGGACAGGGGTTCACCCCTCCACTTT. Translating gives CASSQGDRGSPLHF.

This clonotype occurred a few times. The chain has TRBV7-2 and TRBJ2-1, with a tentative D call TRBD1 (7 bases). Germline CDR1 and CDR2: SGHTA and FQGNSA. The CDR3 consists of 15 residues. Trimming pared 2 bases from V and 6 bases from J, leaving 14 bases between. The CDR3 nucleotides are TGTGCCAGCAGCTTAACAGGACAGGAGGGCAATGAGCAGTTCTTC. This translates into CASSLTGQEGNEQFF. Supplemented by reference TRBV7-2 and TRBJ2-1, the full variable domain reads GAGVSQSPSNKVTEKGKDVELRCDPISGHTALYWYRQSLGQGLEFLIYFQGNSAPDKSGLPSDRFSAERTGGSVSTLTIQRTQQEDSAVYLCASSLTGQEGNEQFFGPGTRLTVL.

This clonotype occurred a few times. The chain joins TRBV6-1 to TRBJ1-5; 8 bases agree with TRBD1. J lost 5 bases, V lost 7 bases, and 7 bases had no gene match. The CDR3 spans 14 residues. The germline CDR1 and CDR2 sequences are MNHNS and SASEGT. CDR3 nucleotides: TGTGCCAGCACTGGACAGGGAGACTATCAGCCCCAGCATTTT. Translating it yields CASTGQGDYQPQHF.

In this sample, this clonotype turned up many times. This sequence joins TRBV24-1 and TRBJ2-1; D not certain. Trimming took 3 bases from V and 13 from J, leaving 12 bases between them. Germline V gives CDR1 KGHDR, CDR2 SFDVKD. The CDR3 totals 12 residues. CDR3 DNA sequence: TGTGCCACCAGTGATAAAAATAGGGTCCAGTTCTTC. Protein sequence: CATSDKNRVQFF.

The chain uses TRBV12-3 or TRBV12-4 and TRBJ2-1; possibly TRBD2 for D (5 bases). Trimming removed 5 bases at V and 2 bases at J, with 7 bases between. The CDR3 consists of 13 residues. CDR3 nucleotide sequence: TGTGCCAGCAGTCCCGGGACCTACAATGAGCAGTTCTTC. Protein sequence: CASSPGTYNEQFF.

On this clonotype itself: One end of the junction varies from germline; a read error may be responsible. This sequence joins TRBV7-2 and TRBJ2-5, with D unresolved. Per the germline V gene, CDR1 is SGHTA and CDR2 is FQGNSA. The CDR3 has 14 amino acids. In DNA, the CDR3 is TGTGCCAGCAGCTTAGGAGGCAGCCAAGGGACCCAGTACTTC. This gives the protein CASSLGGSQGTQYF. Supplemented by reference TRBV7-2 and TRBJ2-5, the full variable domain reads GAGVSQSPSNKVTEKGKDVELRCDPISGHTALYWYRQSLGQGLEFLIYFQGNSAPDKSGLPSDRFSAERTGGSVSTLTIQRTQQEDSAVYLCASSLGGSQGTQYFGPGTRLLVL.

This clonotype has only a few counts. The chain recombines TRBV6-1 with TRBJ2-1, with D unclear. This CDR3 is 11 amino acids long. In germline, CDR1 is MNHNS, CDR2 SASEGT. The germline V and J ends were trimmed by 3 bases and 6 bases, with 3 bases remaining between them. The CDR3 is CASSDRNEQFF. DNA for the CDR3: TGTGCCAGCAGTGATCGCAATGAGCAGTTCTTC.

V and J are TRBV7-9 and TRBJ2-1, with a tentative D call TRBD2 (6 bases). The CDR3 consists of 12 residues. CDR1 and CDR2 from the germline V gene are SEHNR and FQNEAQ (reference sequence). The V and J ends lost 1 base and 11 bases respectively, with 9 bases between them. CDR3 protein: CASSLDGTQQFF. The CDR3 DNA reads TGTGCCAGCAGCTTAGATGGGACTCAGCAGTTCTTC.

This clonotype has just a few counts. J is TRBJ1-1 and V is TRBV9, with D hard to call. This CDR3 is 15 amino acids long. The germline V gene has CDR1 SGDLS and CDR2 YYNGEE. V lost 0 bases and J lost 1, with 10 bases in between. The CDR3 DNA sequence: TGTGCCAGCAGCGTAGGAGAGAGATGGAACACTGAAGCTTTCTTT. Protein product: CASSVGERWNTEAFF.

This clonotype appeared a few times. This chain connects TRBV20-1 to TRBJ2-2, with 11 bases aligning to TRBD2. This CDR3 contains 15 residues. Trimming at V came to 6 bases and at J to 1 base, leaving 4 bases not matched to a gene. Looked up from germline, CDR1 is DFQATT and CDR2 is SNEGSKA (reference sequence). CDR3 sequence reads: CSARLAGRNTGELFF. The CDR3 bases are TGCAGTGCGCGACTAGCGGGGCGGAACACCGGGGAGCTGTTTTTT.

V is TRBV7-9 and J is TRBJ1-4, with 7 bases identical to TRBD1. Germline CDR1 reads SEHNR; CDR2 reads FQNEAQ (reference sequence). This CDR3 has 17 residues. V was pared by 4 bases and J by 8 bases, with 16 bases of the junction left unmatched. CDR3 amino acids: CASSSGGTAWGPEKLFF. CDR3 sequence (DNA): TGTGCCAGCAGCTCAGGTGGGACAGCATGGGGGCCGGAAAAACTGTTTTTT.

The V call is TRBV5-1, the J call TRBJ2-1; TRBD2 matches at 7 bases. The germline gives CDR1 SGHRS, CDR2 YFSETQ. The CDR3 contains 14 residues. With V trimmed by 3 bases and J by 5 bases, 5 bases remained unmatched. The CDR3, as DNA: TGCGCCAGCAGCTCTGGACTAGTTGACAATGAGCAGTTCTTC. It specifies CASSSGLVDNEQFF.

This chain uses TRBV2 with TRBJ2-3; 8 bases are a match to TRBD2. J lost 5 bases, V lost 3 bases, and 7 bases had no gene match. The CDR3 is made up of 15 amino acids. Per germline, CDR1 SNHLY and CDR2 FYNNEI. DNA of the CDR3: TGTGCCAGCAGTGAGGGACGGGGGGGCAAAGATACGCAGTATTTT. Its protein is CASSEGRGGKDTQYF.

This clonotype was detected a few times. In DNA form, the CDR3 reads TGTGCCAGCAGCAGGGACGAAAAACTGTTTTTT. It translates to CASSRDEKLFF. The chain combines TRBV11-1 with TRBJ1-4; maybe TRBD1 (5 bases). Between the trimmed V and J ends, which lost 5 bases and 8 bases, there was a span of 6 bases. Germline V lookup: CDR1 SGHAT, CDR2 FQDESV (reference sequence). This CDR3 has 11 residues.